This entry features one T cell receptor (beta chain) sequence. Antigen: not known. The data derive from a study of regulatory T cells in long-lasting Graves disease. Time point: newly diagnosed GD, antithyroid drugs for less than 3 months. RNA extracted from PBMCs served as the sequencing template. Study results and limitations: The work looked only at peripheral blood and did not look at thyroid tissue.

CDR3-region Arm-PCR and iRepertoire HTBI primers produced the TCR beta libraries. Original handling: Detected in the samples were roughly 60 TRBV and 14 TRBJ segments. TCRdb re-called the multiplex PCR reads through MiXCR, storing one row per CDR3 protein. What appears here as the V and J calls and clone size reflects TCRdb's work, not the paper's. This table has about 620,000 distinct CDR3 sequences, 15% to 20% appearing once. This CDR3 is built from 15 residues. V was clipped by 2 bases and J by 0 bases, with 13 bases between them. Germline CDR1 reads GTSNPN; CDR2 reads SVGIG (reference sequence). These records were also assigned to another study, of T cells in Graves' hyperthyroidism and ophthalmopathy. That study reports: Ophthalmopathy was distinguished from stable hyperthyroidism by 13 V-J signatures.

V and J are TRBV30 and TRBJ1-1; D is ambiguous. This sample comprised peripheral blood mononuclear cells (PBMCs), obtained at new diagnosis, from a patient treated with antithyroid drugs. This TCR derives from a woman in her thirties with Graves disease. This CDR3 is CAWSYGRLMNTEAFF. CDR3 bases: TGTGCCTGGAGTTATGGCCGACTCATGAACACTGAAGCTTTCTTT.